The clone carrying this T cell receptor (beta chain) was counted once. Primers: 60 V beta forward and 13 J beta reverse. Assay: immunoSEQ multiplex PCR; the TCRdb copy retains only in-frame clones and omits some. The sample consists of approximately 99,000 clones, 80% of them appearing once. The germline CDR1 and CDR2 sequences are SNHLY and FYNNEI. Trimming took 5 bases from V and 1 from J, leaving 15 bases between them. The CDR3 runs 17 residues. This record comes from a study of glioma-infiltrating T cells after dendritic cell vaccination. Study information: Patients received autologous tumor lysate-pulsed dendritic cell vaccination between about 2002 and 2012.

Regarding time point: after dendritic cell vaccination, including at tumor progression/relapse. Patients had residual fresh-frozen tumor tissue and more than two years of survival data. The chain is built from TRBV2 and TRBJ2-6; D is possibly TRBD2 (5 bases). This clonotype originated in a human donor with glioblastoma. Here the sequenced sample was blood, taken after dendritic cell vaccination. This CDR3 reads CASSFRQSGSGANVLTF. CDR3 sequence (DNA): TGTGCCAGCAGTTTCAGACAAAGCGGTTCTGGGGCCAACGTCCTGACTTTC.